The rows below give T cell receptor beta chains drawn from one sample of a study of cytomegalovirus exposure and HLA in healthy donors. Only in-frame clones appear in the TCRdb table, and some are missing; sequencing was by immunoSEQ multiplex PCR. Of roughly 100,000 clones detected, roughly four fifths appear once; the ten largest clones hold 1.5% to 2%. Source material: PBMCs. All receptors derive from a man aged 50-59 years in good health and CMV-seronegative. Each CDR3 is given with its conserved first and last residue. A D gene is named only where the DNA matches it firmly. Rows may omit the clone size; those that give it use once, few, many or a size class.

D: TRBD1
size: few
J: TRBJ1-5
V: TRBV28
CDR3: CASSPPDRPGQPQHF
DNA: TGTGCCAGCAGTCCCCCGGACAGGCCCGGTCAGCCCCAGCATTTT

D: -
size: -
J: TRBJ2-5
V: TRBV5-8
CDR3: CASSLVSGSGETQYF
DNA: TGTGCCAGCAGCTTGGTGAGCGGATCGGGGGAGACCCAGTACTTC

D: TRBD1
size: -
J: TRBJ1-1
V: TRBV18
CDR3: CASSPGTAATNTEAFF
DNA: TGTGCCAGCTCACCAGGGACAGCCGCAACGAACACTGAAGCTTTCTTT

D: TRBD1
size: -
J: TRBJ2-4
V: TRBV4-2
CDR3: CASSQGGQLLAKNIQYF
DNA: TGTGCCAGCAGCCAAGGGGGACAGCTCCTAGCCAAAAACATTCAGTACTTC

D: -
size: -
J: TRBJ2-1
V: TRBV5-1
CDR3: CASSLARGDNEQFF
DNA: TGCGCCAGCAGCTTGGCGCGGGGAGACAATGAGCAGTTCTTC

D: -
size: few
J: TRBJ2-2
V: TRBV15
CDR3: CATSSDSTGELFF
DNA: TGTGCCACCAGCTCCGACAGTACCGGGGAGCTGTTTTTT

D: TRBD1
size: -
J: TRBJ2-7
V: TRBV7-8
CDR3: CASSFGQVYEQYF
DNA: TGTGCCAGCAGCTTTGGACAGGTCTACGAGCAGTACTTC

D: TRBD1
size: -
J: TRBJ2-2
V: TRBV19
CDR3: CASSPGTANTGELFF
DNA: TGTGCCAGTAGTCCCGGGACAGCGAACACCGGGGAGCTGTTTTTT

D: TRBD2
size: -
J: TRBJ2-3
V: TRBV19
CDR3: CTSRTVAGGSDTQYF
DNA: TGTACCAGTAGGACTGTAGCGGGGGGATCAGATACGCAGTATTTT

D: TRBD1
size: -
J: TRBJ1-2
V: TRBV9
CDR3: CASSVTGNYGYTF
DNA: TGTGCCAGCAGCGTGACAGGGAACTATGGCTACACCTTC

D: -
size: -
J: TRBJ2-7
V: TRBV2
CDR3: CASSGAFRSYEQYF
DNA: TGTGCCAGCAGTGGTGCGTTTCGCTCCTACGAGCAGTACTTC

D: TRBD1
size: -
J: TRBJ1-2
V: TRBV19
CDR3: CASSTAIEGGRGYGYTF
DNA: TGTGCCAGCAGTACGGCCATCGAAGGGGGCCGAGGGTATGGCTACACCTTC

D: -
size: -
J: TRBJ1-3
V: TRBV19
CDR3: CASNMGSFSGNTIYF
DNA: TGTGCCAGTAATATGGGCAGCTTCTCTGGAAACACCATATATTTT

D: -
size: -
J: TRBJ1-5
V: TRBV2
CDR3: CASTAGRNQPQHF
DNA: TGTGCCAGCACGGCAGGGCGCAATCAGCCCCAGCATTTT

D: -
size: -
J: TRBJ1-6
V: TRBV2
CDR3: CASSERKGSYNSPLHF
DNA: TGTGCCAGCAGTGAGAGGAAGGGGTCCTATAATTCACCCCTCCACTTT

D: TRBD2
size: -
J: TRBJ2-3
V: TRBV13
CDR3: CASSLGTSGGPAGADTQYF
DNA: TGTGCCAGCAGCTTAGGGACTAGCGGGGGGCCGGCAGGGGCAGATACGCAGTATTTT

D: -
size: -
J: TRBJ2-1
V: TRBV5-1
CDR3: CASSRRGGSSYNEQFF
DNA: TGCGCCAGCAGCCGGAGGGGGGGGAGCTCCTACAATGAGCAGTTCTTC

D: TRBD1
size: -
J: TRBJ1-2
V: TRBV19
CDR3: CASSMRTGTGDNGYTF
DNA: TGTGCCAGTAGTATGAGAACGGGGACAGGGGATAATGGCTACACCTTC

D: -
size: -
J: TRBJ1-4
V: TRBV6-6
CDR3: CASSSAAEKLFF
DNA: TGTGCCAGCAGTTCCGCCGCGGAAAAACTGTTTTTT

D: TRBD2
size: -
J: TRBJ2-1
V: TRBV19
CDR3: CASSILGGGFNEQFF
DNA: TGTGCCAGTAGTATTCTGGGGGGGGGATTCAATGAGCAGTTCTTC

D: -
size: -
J: TRBJ1-6
V: TRBV11-2
CDR3: CASSLGGDILHF
DNA: TGTGCCAGCAGCTTAGGGGGAGATATCCTCCACTTT

D: -
size: -
J: TRBJ1-4
V: TRBV9
CDR3: CASSVEARGKLFF
DNA: TGTGCCAGCAGCGTAGAAGCAAGGGGAAAACTGTTTTTT

D: -
size: -
J: TRBJ1-1
V: TRBV30
CDR3: CAWNRAMNTEAFF
DNA: TGTGCCTGGAACAGGGCGATGAACACTGAAGCTTTCTTT

D: TRBD1
size: once
J: TRBJ2-4
V: TRBV5-1
CDR3: CASSSTGELRHIQYF
DNA: TGCGCCAGCAGCTCTACAGGGGAATTAAGACACATTCAGTACTTC

D: TRBD2
size: -
J: TRBJ2-5
V: TRBV15
CDR3: CATRRDGSGDGVFQAQYF
DNA: TGTGCCACCAGGAGAGATGGTAGCGGGGACGGAGTCTTCCAGGCCCAGTACTTC

D: TRBD1
size: -
J: TRBJ1-2
V: TRBV6-6
CDR3: CASMRQGDRSFYGYTF
DNA: TGTGCCAGCATGAGACAGGGCGATCGGTCATTCTATGGCTACACCTTC

D: -
size: -
J: TRBJ1-5
V: TRBV19
CDR3: CASSATGFNQPQHF
DNA: TGTGCCAGTAGCGCAACAGGGTTCAATCAGCCCCAGCATTTT

D: -
size: once
J: TRBJ1-4
V: TRBV10-2
CDR3: CASTIQPNEKLFF
DNA: TGCGCCAGCACTATACAGCCTAATGAAAAACTGTTTTTT

D: -
size: -
J: TRBJ1-2
V: TRBV4-2
CDR3: CASSQEREQGYGYTF
DNA: TGTGCCAGCAGCCAAGAACGCGAACAGGGATATGGCTACACCTTC

D: TRBD1
size: -
J: TRBJ2-2
V: TRBV2
CDR3: CASSADRANTGELFF
DNA: TGTGCCAGCAGCGCGGACAGGGCGAACACCGGGGAGCTGTTTTTT

D: TRBD2
size: -
J: TRBJ2-3
V: TRBV4-1
CDR3: CASSQGTSGVADTQYF
DNA: TGCGCCAGCAGCCAAGGGACTAGCGGGGTGGCAGATACGCAGTATTTT

D: -
size: -
J: TRBJ2-3
V: TRBV15
CDR3: CATNRGVGTDTQYF
DNA: TGTGCCACCAATCGCGGGGTGGGCACAGATACGCAGTATTTT

D: TRBD2
size: -
J: TRBJ2-1
V: TRBV5-1
CDR3: CASTSGTSPFSYNEQFF
DNA: TGCGCCAGCACCTCGGGGACTAGCCCTTTCTCCTACAATGAGCAGTTCTTC

D: -
size: -
J: TRBJ1-2
V: TRBV4-1
CDR3: CASSPFHSGRALKNYGYTF
DNA: TGCGCCAGCAGCCCCTTTCATTCGGGGAGGGCTTTAAAGAACTATGGCTACACCTTC

D: -
size: few
J: TRBJ1-1
V: TRBV5-4
CDR3: CASSQYTNTEAFF
DNA: TGTGCCAGCAGCCAATACACGAACACTGAAGCTTTCTTT

D: TRBD1
size: -
J: TRBJ1-6
V: TRBV7-9
CDR3: CASSPGQGSSYNSPLHF
DNA: TGTGCCAGCAGCCCTGGACAGGGGAGCTCCTATAATTCACCCCTCCACTTT

D: TRBD1
size: -
J: TRBJ1-2
V: TRBV7-2
CDR3: CASSSGQGSGYTF
DNA: TGTGCCAGCAGTTCCGGACAGGGGTCTGGCTACACCTTC

D: -
size: -
J: TRBJ1-2
V: TRBV7-9
CDR3: CASSLDGQDGYTF
DNA: TGTGCCAGCAGCTTAGACGGACAAGATGGCTACACCTTC

D: -
size: once
J: TRBJ1-3
V: TRBV6-1
CDR3: CASSGTARNTIYF
DNA: TGTGCCAGCAGTGGGACAGCCAGAAACACCATATATTTT

D: TRBD1
size: -
J: TRBJ1-1
V: TRBV5-6
CDR3: CASSIPTGFAEAFF
DNA: TGTGCCAGCAGCATCCCGACAGGGTTCGCTGAAGCTTTCTTT